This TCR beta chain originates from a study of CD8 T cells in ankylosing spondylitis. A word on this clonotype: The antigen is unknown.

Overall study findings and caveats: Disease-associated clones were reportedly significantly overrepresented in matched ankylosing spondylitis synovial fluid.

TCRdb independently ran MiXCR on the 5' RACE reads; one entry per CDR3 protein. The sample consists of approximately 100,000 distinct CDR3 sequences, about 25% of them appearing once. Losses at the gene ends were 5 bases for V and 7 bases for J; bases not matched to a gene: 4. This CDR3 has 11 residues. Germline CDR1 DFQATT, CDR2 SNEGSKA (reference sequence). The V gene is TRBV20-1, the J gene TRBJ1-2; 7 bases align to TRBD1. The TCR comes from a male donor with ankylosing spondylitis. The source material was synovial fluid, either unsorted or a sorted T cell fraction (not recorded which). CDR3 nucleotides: TGCAGTGCTCCCGACAGGGCTGGCTACACCTTC. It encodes CSAPDRAGYTF.